The following is a T cell receptor (beta chain) sequence with its context. This clonotype was counted only a few times. This clone's antigen is unknown. No base qualities exist here, and no much larger clone lies one base off it. Known numbers of KT2, a T cell clone whose TCR had been sequenced previously, were spiked into unfractionated PBMC to test the sensitivity and accuracy of the pipeline. KT2 cells were mixed with a fixed number of PBMC to create a range of KT2-to-PBMC ratios. The sample belongs to a study of quantifying T cell responses using KT2 cells (dated by TCRdb to about 2017). Regarding the study in general: RNA was DNase-treated and reverse transcribed with TCR alpha and beta constant-region primers, mostly using SuperScript III. The efficiency of the T4 ligation step under optimum conditions was estimated to be above 8%. PCR2 was performed as a SYBR Green qPCR and was stopped at a predetermined fluorescence threshold so that over-amplification was avoided. Results and caveats for the whole study, not just this receptor: At very high KT2 spike-in numbers, detection of KT2 sequences reached saturation. The numbers of KT2 alpha and beta sequences increased linearly with the number of input KT2 cells across several orders of magnitude. KT2 sequences were detected down to the lowest spike-in tested, which was about one KT2 cell per 100,000 PBMC. This TCR sequencing study did not compare the pipeline side by side with other TCR sequencing techniques.

V is shortened by 3 bases, J by 0 bases, and the region joining them spans 15 bases. Its CDR3 holds 18 amino acids, cysteine through phenylalanine. Only the CDR3 DNA is retained, 54 bases long and in frame from the first base. Preparation of the library involved UMI-ligation and nested PCR. A single-stranded oligonucleotide carrying the Illumina SP2 sequence and a UMI was ligated to the cDNA 3' end using T4 RNA ligase 1. PCR1 was run for about 4 cycles (98 degrees C for 15 s, 69 degrees C for 30 s, 72 degrees C for 40 s), and an equimolar mix of RC1.1 and RC1.2, covering TRBC1 and TRBC2, was used as the beta primer. From PCR2 onward, TCR alpha and beta chains were processed separately, with sample indices and Illumina adaptors added. The UMI was composed of 12 random nucleotides, arranged as two hexamers separated by a spacer, and was positioned after an 8-base spacer. Libraries were sequenced on an Illumina MiSeq using v2 2x251 paired-end chemistry, with about eleven samples typically included per run. To increase diversity, about 4.5-7.5% PhiX DNA was added to each sequencing library. The authors' analysis ran thus. Raw reads were converted to FASTQ with bcl2fastq and demultiplexed by dual indices using Demultiplexor. V and J genes were assigned by Decombinator through tag matching that permitted a single base-pair mismatch. Using UMIs, Collapsinator corrected both sequencing errors and the frequency errors that come from PCR heterogeneity. Decombinator identifiers were converted to nucleotide sequence by CDR3Translator, the sequences were translated to amino acids, and CDR3 was extracted using C- and N-terminal motifs. Each distinct KT2 TCR was counted as a cluster of KT2 sequences sharing one unique molecular identifier. In TCRdb, the public reads were trimmed at Q25 with fastp and aligned with MiXCR, with productive beta chains retained. Rows are unified per CDR3 protein, each entry keeping the most common DNA and genes. TCRdb's processing, not the authors' own work, is the source of the V and J calls. The sample contains about 30,000 distinct CDR3 sequences, about 7.1% of them found a single time. Roughly 14% of the sample lies in the top ten.

The source of this sequence is a human donor. Recombination joined TRBV12-3 or TRBV12-4 with TRBJ1-6; 5 matching bases give a weak D call of TRBD1. Sample: PBMCs spiked with cells of the T cell clone KT2. The DNA is as follows: TGTGCCAGCAGTTTCAACAGGTGGAGTAGCTCCTATAATTCACCCCTCCACTTT. Its product reads: CASSFNRWSSSYNSPLHF.